The 25 T cell receptor beta chains given below trace back to one sample, sequenced in a study of T cell responses to AZD1222 COVID-19 vaccine. Sequencing used immunoSEQ multiplex PCR; TCRdb keeps in-frame clones, though not all of them. The sample holds 96,000 or so clones; 80% to 90% are singletons and the top ten take 1.6%. This material consisted of peripheral blood, taken on day 0 of AZD1222 vaccination. The receptors were sampled from an adult in good health.

V usage is TRBV10-3 and J usage is TRBJ1-6; TRBD1 might be the D (5 bases). Per the germline V gene, CDR1 is ENHRY and CDR2 is SYGVKD. Deletions cut 7 bases from V and 8 bases from J, with 12 bases between. The CDR3 sequence is 13 residues long. CDR3 DNA sequence: TGTGCCATCAAGGCAGGGTTGGATTCACCCCTCCACTTT. It codes for CAIKAGLDSPLHF.

The chain uses TRBV5-5 and TRBJ2-7; D possibly corresponds to TRBD1 (5 bases). CDR3 size: 14 residues. The ends were cut back, 3 bases at V and 2 bases at J, with 12 bases in the middle. Germline V gene data show CDR1 as SGHKS and CDR2 as YYEKEE (reference sequence). This CDR3 reads CASSSEQGAYEQYF. DNA of the CDR3: TGTGCCAGCAGCTCTGAGCAGGGCGCCTACGAGCAGTACTTC. Using reference TRBV5-5 and TRBJ2-7 for the parts outside the CDR3, the full variable domain is DAGVTQSPTHLIKTRGQQVTLRCSPISGHKSVSWYQQVLGQGPQFIFQYYEKEERGRGNFPDRFSARQFPNYSSELNVNALLLGDSALYLCASSSEQGAYEQYFGPGTRLTVT.

The V call is TRBV5-1, the J call TRBJ1-1; D may be TRBD1 (5 bases). Germline CDR1 is SGHRS and CDR2 is YFSETQ. Trimming removed 4 bases from V and 5 bases from J, with 18 bases in between. The length of the CDR3 is 15 residues. Here the CDR3 reads CASSPQDAAGTEAFF. Written as DNA, the CDR3 is TGCGCCAGCAGCCCACAGGACGCCGCGGGGACTGAAGCTTTCTTT.

The rearrangement uses TRBV5-1 and TRBJ1-3; TRBD1 aligns across 8 bases. The CDR3 length is 15 residues. V gave up 8 bases and J gave up 0 bases; unmatched junction bases: 7. Germline V gene data show CDR1 as SGHRS and CDR2 as YFSETQ. This CDR3 reads CASGQGAYSGNTIYF. The CDR3 region has the DNA TGCGCCAGTGGACAGGGAGCATACTCTGGAAACACCATATATTTT.

The V call is TRBV7-9, the J call TRBJ1-2; 10 positions agree with TRBD1. This CDR3 is 15 amino acids long. J gave up 5 bases and V 4 bases, and 7 bases lay outside the gene matches. Germline CDR1 reads SEHNR; CDR2 reads FQNEAQ (reference sequence). Here the CDR3 reads CASSYYRDRGYGYTF. As DNA, the CDR3 is TGTGCCAGCAGCTATTACCGGGACAGGGGATATGGCTACACCTTC.

The rearrangement links TRBV7-3 to TRBJ1-1; tentative D call: TRBD1 (5 bases). The V end was cut by 3 bases, the J end by 7 bases, with 15 bases between. Germline lookup yields CDR1 SGHTA and CDR2 FQGTGA. The CDR3 covers 14 residues. The CDR3 DNA sequence: TGTGCCAGCAGCTTGGGGCTTGGTGGGAGTGAAGCTTTCTTT. Amino acid sequence: CASSLGLGGSEAFF. The entire variable domain, with the rest obtained from reference TRBV7-3 and TRBJ1-1, is as follows: GAGVSQTPSNKVTEKGKYVELRCDPISGHTALYWYRQSLGQGPEFLIYFQGTGAADDSGLPNDRFFAVRPEGSVSTLKIQRTERGDSAVYLCASSLGLGGSEAFFGQGTRLTVV.

The chain employs TRBV28 and TRBJ1-1; 11 positions agree with TRBD1. Germline lookup yields CDR1 MDHEN and CDR2 SYDVKM. The CDR3 totals 14 residues. The V and J ends lost 7 bases and 6 bases, in that order; junction bases with no gene match: 7. CDR3 coding DNA: TGTGCCAGCACCGTAGGACAGGGGGCCCCTGAAGCTTTCTTT. Protein product: CASTVGQGAPEAFF. Looking up the rest from reference TRBV28 and TRBJ1-1 gives the full variable domain: DVKVTQSSRYLVKRTGEKVFLECVQDMDHENMFWYRQDPGLGLRLIYFSYDVKMKEKGDIPEGYSVSREKKERFSLILESASTNQTSMYLCASTVGQGAPEAFFGQGTRLTVV.

V and J are TRBV6-1 and TRBJ2-7, with a weak D call TRBD1 (6 bases). Germline loops: CDR1 MNHNS, CDR2 SASEGT. The ends were cut back, 2 bases at V and 5 bases at J, with 13 bases in the middle. CDR3 length equals 14 residues. This CDR3 reads CASSEFGRGNEQYF. The CDR3, as DNA: TGTGCCAGCAGTGAATTCGGCAGGGGAAACGAGCAGTACTTC.

The chain is built from TRBV18 and TRBJ1-1; D is unresolved. This CDR3 has 14 amino acids. Germline V lookup: CDR1 KGHSH, CDR2 LQKENI. V was shortened by 3 bases and J by 1 base, with 9 bases between the two germline ends. DNA of the CDR3: TGTGCCAGCTCACCTGCGGATGGGAACACTGAAGCTTTCTTT. Its protein product is CASSPADGNTEAFF.

This clone was picked up one time. The chain uses TRBV9 and TRBJ1-6; D is undetermined. This CDR3 contains 13 residues. Germline-derived CDR1 and CDR2 are SGDLS and YYNGEE. Trimming cost V 5 bases and J 7 bases, with 10 bases left between them. The CDR3 reads CASSPSVNSPLHF. In DNA form, the CDR3 reads TGTGCCAGCAGTCCTAGCGTAAATTCACCCCTCCACTTT.

This chain joins TRBV7-2 and TRBJ2-1; D is ambiguous. This CDR3 has 16 amino acids. Trimming stripped 7 bases from V and 2 bases from J, with 18 bases between. Germline CDR1 is SGHTA and CDR2 is FQGNSA. CDR3 region: CASTPMGSNTYNEQFF. The CDR3 region has the DNA TGTGCCAGCACCCCAATGGGTTCGAATACCTACAATGAGCAGTTCTTC.

The rearrangement links TRBV3-1 (or the pseudogene TRBV3-2) to TRBJ2-2; D is unresolved. Germline V gene lookup returns CDR1 LGHDT and CDR2 YNNKEL (reference sequence). CDR3 length: 13 amino acids. V lost 2 bases and J 4 bases, leaving 5 bases between the germline ends. CDR3 nucleotides: TGTGCCAGCAGCCAAACCGTCACCGGGGAGCTGTTTTTT. This translates into CASSQTVTGELFF.

V is TRBV10-3 and J is TRBJ1-1, with D possibly matching TRBD1 (5 bases). Trimming removed 10 bases at V and 0 bases at J, with 15 bases between. Germline V gene sequence: CDR1 ENHRY, CDR2 SYGVKD. The CDR3 runs 14 residues. In nucleotides, the CDR3 is TGTGCCAGGACACTCAAGAAGATGAACACTGAAGCTTTCTTT. Protein product: CARTLKKMNTEAFF.

The genes are TRBV29-1 and TRBJ1-1; D unclear. Germline V gene data show CDR1 as SQVTM and CDR2 as ANQGSEA. V dropped 3 bases and J dropped 8 bases, with 1 base sitting between them. The CDR3 extends over 8 amino acids. The CDR3 sequence: CSVEEAFF. CDR3 DNA sequence: TGCAGCGTTGAGGAAGCTTTCTTT.

The chain joins TRBV30 to TRBJ1-5; perhaps TRBD1 as D (6 bases). Germline values: CDR1 GTSNPN, CDR2 SVGIG (reference sequence). Trimming cost V 0 bases and J 6 bases, with 6 bases left between them. This CDR3 is 12 amino acids long. CDR3 in amino acids: CAWSVQGQPQHF. The CDR3 DNA follows: TGTGCCTGGAGTGTACAGGGTCAGCCCCAGCATTTT.

The V and J genes are TRBV27 and TRBJ1-1; D not resolved. CDR1 is MNHEY, CDR2 SMNVEV, per germline (reference sequence). Trimming took 0 bases from V and 0 from J, leaving 8 bases between them. The CDR3 is made up of 15 amino acids. DNA of the CDR3: TGTGCCAGCAGTTTATCCGGAAACATGAACACTGAAGCTTTCTTT. It specifies CASSLSGNMNTEAFF.

The chain recombines TRBV5-5 with TRBJ1-1, with unresolved D. The germline gives CDR1 SGHKS, CDR2 YYEKEE (reference sequence). Trimming stripped 6 bases from V and 0 bases from J, with 18 bases between. The CDR3 totals 16 residues. The CDR3 region has the DNA TGTGCCAGCACTCATAGCAGCCTCAGGATGAACACTGAAGCTTTCTTT. Translation gives CASTHSSLRMNTEAFF. The full variable domain, its missing parts supplied by reference TRBV5-5 and TRBJ1-1, is DAGVTQSPTHLIKTRGQQVTLRCSPISGHKSVSWYQQVLGQGPQFIFQYYEKEERGRGNFPDRFSARQFPNYSSELNVNALLLGDSALYLCASTHSSLRMNTEAFFGQGTRLTVV.

The gene calls are TRBV11-2 and TRBJ1-1; possibly TRBD1 for D (5 bases). The V end was cut by 0 bases, the J end by 6 bases, with 29 bases between. From germline, CDR1 is SGHAT and CDR2 FQNNGV. The CDR3 consists of 20 residues. This chain's CDR3 is CASSLEFQYIRGRSSAEAFF. In DNA, the CDR3 is TGTGCCAGCAGCTTAGAATTTCAGTACATTCGGGGGAGAAGTTCTGCTGAAGCTTTCTTT.

J is TRBJ2-1 and V is TRBV12-3 or TRBV12-4, with D possibly being TRBD1 or TRBD2 (5 bases each). This CDR3 is 12 amino acids long. V was clipped by 3 bases and J by 10 bases, with 10 bases between them. CDR3 bases: TGTGCCAGCAGTTTTGTGGGGGAAGAGCAGTTCTTC. Translating gives CASSFVGEEQFF.

The chain has TRBV3-1 (or the pseudogene TRBV3-2) and TRBJ2-3; D uncertain. This CDR3 has 16 residues. V lost 3 bases to trimming and J lost 2 bases, with 15 bases between them. The germline V gene encodes CDR1 LGHDT and CDR2 YNNKEL (reference sequence). DNA of the CDR3: TGTGCCAGCAGCCATGAGCTAGGCTTGGCCACAGATACGCAGTATTTT. Translation: CASSHELGLATDTQYF.

The chain combines TRBV6-6 with TRBJ1-1, with D possibly matching TRBD1 (5 bases). Germline CDR1 and CDR2: MNHNY and SVGAGI (reference sequence). V was shortened by 10 bases and J by 1 base, with 19 bases between the two germline ends. There are 15 residues in the CDR3. The CDR3 bases are TGTGCCACACAGGCGGGCAAGGGTGGGAACACTGAAGCTTTCTTT. Its translation: CATQAGKGGNTEAFF.

This chain joins TRBV27 and TRBJ2-7, with a tentative D call TRBD2 (6 bases). Germline V gene lookup returns CDR1 MNHEY and CDR2 SMNVEV (reference sequence). Trimming shortened V by 6 bases and J by 4 bases, and 13 bases separated the two germline ends. The CDR3 runs 13 residues. For the CDR3, the DNA is TGTGCCAGCAGCTGGAGGGCAGAATACGAGCAGTACTTC. It encodes CASSWRAEYEQYF.

The V and J genes are TRBV28 and TRBJ2-6, with D possibly TRBD1 on 5 matching bases. CDR3 length: 17 residues. The V end was cut by 2 bases, the J end by 0 bases, with 11 bases between. CDR1 MDHEN and CDR2 SYDVKM come from the germline V gene. The CDR3 bases are TGTGCCAGCAGTTTACAGGGTTTTACCTCTGGGGCCAACGTCCTGACTTTC. As protein: CASSLQGFTSGANVLTF.

The chain recombines TRBV11-2 with TRBJ1-1; no definite D call. The CDR3 sequence is 14 residues long. The V end lost 1 base, the J end lost 4 bases, and 10 bases lay between the germline ends. The germline CDR1 and CDR2 sequences are SGHAT and FQNNGV. CDR3 sequence (DNA): TGTGCCAGCAGCTTAGGTGGATTAGGCACTGAAGCTTTCTTT. Its protein is CASSLGGLGTEAFF.

V is TRBV6-1 and J is TRBJ1-1, with D unclear. There are 16 residues in the CDR3. V was pared by 0 bases and J by 0 bases, with 11 bases between. CDR1 is MNHNS and CDR2 is SASEGT in the germline V gene. CDR3 residues: CASSEAPGGLNTEAFF. The CDR3 DNA is TGTGCCAGCAGTGAAGCGCCCGGTGGTCTGAACACTGAAGCTTTCTTT.